Following are 13 T cell receptor beta chains from one sample sequenced in a study of cytomegalovirus exposure and HLA in healthy donors. The PCR made use of 60 Vbeta and 13 Jbeta primers. Profiling relied on immunoSEQ multiplex PCR, and the TCRdb table lists in-frame clones only, not all of them. The repertoire consists of 100,000 or so clones, with just under 80% occurring once and the leading ten covering roughly 1.2%. The specimen sequenced was PBMCs. These receptors all come from a man aged 25-45 years in good health and CMV-seronegative.

This clone was seen only once. The chain is built from TRBV28 and TRBJ1-2, with TRBD1 identical over 8 bases. Trimming took 5 bases from V and 6 from J; bases not matched to a gene: 8. The CDR3 runs to 14 residues. Germline values: CDR1 MDHEN, CDR2 SYDVKM. The CDR3 DNA sequence: TGTGCCAGCAGTGCGGGACAGGAGTATGATGGCTACACCTTC. Translation: CASSAGQEYDGYTF.

The rearrangement joins TRBV5-1 to TRBJ2-7; weak D call: TRBD1 (6 bases). The germline CDR1 and CDR2 sequences are SGHRS and YFSETQ. The V end lost 4 bases, the J end lost 1 base, and 15 bases lay between the germline ends. This CDR3 spans 15 amino acids. The CDR3 here is CASSQQGDSSYEQYF. CDR3 nucleotide sequence: TGCGCCAGCAGCCAACAGGGTGATAGTTCCTACGAGCAGTACTTC.

CDR3 DNA: TGTGCCAGCAGTCCACCCTCCTGGGAGTACACCGGGGAGCTGTTTTTT. Translated: CASSPPSWEYTGELFF. This chain joins TRBV14 and TRBJ2-2, with D tentatively TRBD2 (5 bases). Per germline, CDR1 SGHDN and CDR2 FVKESK. V was clipped by 6 bases and J by 3 bases, with 17 bases between them. CDR3 size: 16 residues.

The chain is built from TRBV6-5 and TRBJ1-1; a weak D match, TRBD1 (5 bases). The germline CDR1 and CDR2 sequences are MNHEY and SVGAGI. The V gene lost 5 bases and the J gene lost 4 bases, with 8 bases spanning the gap. This CDR3 is built from 12 residues. The CDR3 here is CASSKGFTEAFF. As DNA, the CDR3 is TGTGCCAGCAGTAAGGGGTTCACTGAAGCTTTCTTT.

The chain has TRBV20-1 and TRBJ2-5, with D unresolved. The CDR3 is 11 residues long. Per the germline V gene, CDR1 is DFQATT and CDR2 is SNEGSKA (reference sequence). Trimming stripped 6 bases from V and 4 bases from J, with 9 bases between. The CDR3 sequence: CSAHSVETQYF. In DNA form, the CDR3 reads TGCAGTGCCCACTCCGTAGAGACCCAGTACTTC.

The chain combines TRBV30 with TRBJ2-1; D uncertain. Germline values: CDR1 GTSNPN, CDR2 SVGIG (reference sequence). V gave up 2 bases and J gave up 4 bases, with 15 bases separating them. This CDR3 has 15 residues. For the CDR3, the DNA is TGTGCCTGGAGTAAAGATAGCCCGGAGTACAATGAGCAGTTCTTC. Its translation is CAWSKDSPEYNEQFF.

The chain links TRBV15 to TRBJ2-3; the D gene is possibly TRBD2 (5 bases). Germline V gene data show CDR1 as LNHNV and CDR2 as YYDKDF (reference sequence). V lost 0 bases to trimming and J lost 4 bases, with 14 bases between them. This CDR3 has 16 residues. CDR3 in DNA: TGTGCCACCAGCAGAGATCTAGGACGGGGAGCAGATACGCAGTATTTT. As protein: CATSRDLGRGADTQYF.

J is TRBJ1-1 and V is TRBV7-2, with D possibly being TRBD1 (5 bases). V lost 4 bases, J lost 0 bases, and 12 bases lay in between. CDR1 and CDR2 from the germline V gene are SGHTA and FQGNSA. The CDR3 runs 15 residues. CDR3 coding DNA: TGTGCCAGCAGCTCGGGGGGATTGATGAACACTGAAGCTTTCTTT. Its translation: CASSSGGLMNTEAFF. Full variable domain (missing parts from reference TRBV7-2 and TRBJ1-1): GAGVSQSPSNKVTEKGKDVELRCDPISGHTALYWYRQSLGQGLEFLIYFQGNSAPDKSGLPSDRFSAERTGGSVSTLTIQRTQQEDSAVYLCASSSGGLMNTEAFFGQGTRLTVV.

This rearrangement joins TRBV6-5 to TRBJ2-7; a weak D match, TRBD1 (6 bases). This CDR3 contains 15 residues. The V gene lost 4 bases and the J gene lost 0 bases, with 13 bases spanning the gap. Germline CDR1 MNHEY, CDR2 SVGAGI. As DNA, the CDR3 is TGTGCCAGCAGTTTAGGACAGTACCGCTCCTACGAGCAGTACTTC. The encoded protein is CASSLGQYRSYEQYF.

V gene TRBV27 combines with J gene TRBJ2-1, with D perhaps matching TRBD1 (6 bases). The V gene lost 5 bases and the J gene lost 11 bases, with 10 bases spanning the gap. Germline CDR1 and CDR2: MNHEY and SMNVEV (reference sequence). The CDR3 runs 11 residues. The CDR3 region has the DNA TGTGCCAGCAGTCCGGGACATCAGCAGTTCTTC. Protein product: CASSPGHQQFF.

This sequence joins TRBV28 and TRBJ2-7; 9 nucleotides align to TRBD1. After removal of 5 bases from V and 2 bases from J, the junction contained 10 bases not matched to a gene. The CDR3 length is 16 residues. Germline CDR1 is MDHEN and CDR2 is SYDVKM. The CDR3 loop reads CASSTRDRVLPYEQYF. The CDR3 DNA follows: TGTGCCAGCAGTACCCGGGACAGGGTCCTCCCCTACGAGCAGTACTTC.

The J gene is TRBJ1-1, the V gene TRBV7-9; TRBD1 might be the D (5 bases). V lost 11 bases and J lost 1, with 23 bases in between. This CDR3 is 16 amino acids long. Germline CDR1 reads SEHNR; CDR2 reads FQNEAQ (reference sequence). CDR3 region: CAQTSRVGIGNTEAFF. The CDR3 DNA reads TGTGCCCAGACAAGCAGGGTGGGGATCGGGAACACTGAAGCTTTCTTT. The full variable domain, completed using reference TRBV7-9 and TRBJ1-1, is DTGVSQNPRHKITKRGQNVTFRCDPISEHNRLYWYRQTLGQGPEFLTYFQNEAQLEKSRLLSDRFSAERPKGSFSTLEIQRTEQGDSAMYLCAQTSRVGIGNTEAFFGQGTRLTVV.

J is TRBJ2-3 and V is TRBV7-6; possible D gene TRBD2, 7 bases. V lost 1 base, J lost 4 bases, and 12 bases lay in between. The CDR3 extends over 15 amino acids. In germline, CDR1 is SGHVS, CDR2 FNYEAQ. The CDR3 bases are TGTGCCAGCAGCTTAGTGGCGGGGGCAGCAGATACGCAGTATTTT. Amino acids: CASSLVAGAADTQYF.